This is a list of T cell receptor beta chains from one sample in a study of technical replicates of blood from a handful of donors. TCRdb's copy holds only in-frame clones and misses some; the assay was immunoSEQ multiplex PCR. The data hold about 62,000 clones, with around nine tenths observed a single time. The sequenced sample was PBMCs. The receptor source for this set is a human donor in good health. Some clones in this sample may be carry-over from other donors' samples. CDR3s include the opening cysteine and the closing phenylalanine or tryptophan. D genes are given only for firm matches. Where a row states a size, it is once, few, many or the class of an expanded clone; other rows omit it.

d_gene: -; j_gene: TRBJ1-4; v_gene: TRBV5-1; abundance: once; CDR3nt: TGCGCCAGCAGCGTGGATTTCGCTCCGGCTAATGAAAAACTGTTTTTT; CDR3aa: CASSVDFAPANEKLFF
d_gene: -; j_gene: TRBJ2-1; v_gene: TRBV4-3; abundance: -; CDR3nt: TGCGCCAGCAGCCAAGAGAGGAGAGCGCCTCAGTTCTTC; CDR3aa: CASSQERRAPQFF
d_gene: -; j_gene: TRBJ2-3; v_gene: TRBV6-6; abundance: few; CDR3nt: TGTGCCAGCAGGGGCACCCGCACAGATACGCAGTATTTT; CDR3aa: CASRGTRTDTQYF
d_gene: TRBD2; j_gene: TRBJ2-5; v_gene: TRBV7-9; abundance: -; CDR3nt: TGTGCCAGCGGGGGGGGGACAGAGACCCAGTACTTC; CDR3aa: CASGGGTETQYF
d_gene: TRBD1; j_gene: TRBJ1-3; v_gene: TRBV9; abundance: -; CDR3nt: TGTGCCAGCAGCGCAAAAGACCAGGGGGGTGGAAACACCATATATTTT; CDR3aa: CASSAKDQGGGNTIYF
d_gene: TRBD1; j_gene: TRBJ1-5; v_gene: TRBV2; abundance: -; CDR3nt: TGTGCCAGCCGGACAGGGGGCAATCAGCCCCAGCATTTT; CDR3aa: CASRTGGNQPQHF
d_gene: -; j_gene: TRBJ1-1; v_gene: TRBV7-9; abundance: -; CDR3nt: TGTGCCAGCAGCTTAGACGGTCTTCGGACTGAAGCTTTCTTT; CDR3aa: CASSLDGLRTEAFF
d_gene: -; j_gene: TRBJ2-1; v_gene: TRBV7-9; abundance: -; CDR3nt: TGTGCCAGCAGCTTAGTCCCGGTGGGGACACCTTTAAATGAGCAGTTCTTC; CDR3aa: CASSLVPVGTPLNEQFF
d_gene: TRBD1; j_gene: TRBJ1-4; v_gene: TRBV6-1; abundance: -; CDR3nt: TGTGCCAGCAGTGCAGGGGGAACTAATGAAAAACTGTTTTTT; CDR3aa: CASSAGGTNEKLFF
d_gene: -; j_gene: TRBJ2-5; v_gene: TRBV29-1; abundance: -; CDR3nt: TGCAGCGTTGATTTGGCCCGACTAGTGGAAGAGACCCAGTACTTC; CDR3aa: CSVDLARLVEETQYF
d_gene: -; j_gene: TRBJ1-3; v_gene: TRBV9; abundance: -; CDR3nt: TGTGCCAGCAGTCCGGGACAAACCTCTGGAAACACCATATATTTT; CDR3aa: CASSPGQTSGNTIYF
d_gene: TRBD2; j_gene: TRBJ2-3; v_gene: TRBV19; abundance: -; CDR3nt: TGTGCCAGTAGTATTGGAGGGACTAGCGGGAGATCAGGCACAGATACGCAGTATTTT; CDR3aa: CASSIGGTSGRSGTDTQYF
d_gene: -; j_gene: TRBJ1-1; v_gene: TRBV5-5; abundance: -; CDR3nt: TGTGCCAGCAGTACCACAGGCGACGTGGCTTTCTTT; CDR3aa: CASSTTGDVAFF
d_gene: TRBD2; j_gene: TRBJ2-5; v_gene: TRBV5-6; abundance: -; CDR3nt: TGTGCCAGCAGCTCGGGGGGGACACGGGCCCAGTACTTC; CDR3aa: CASSSGGTRAQYF
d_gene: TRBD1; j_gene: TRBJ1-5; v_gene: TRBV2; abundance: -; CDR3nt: TGTGCCGGCTCCAGGGGGTCGGATCAGCCCCAGCATTTT; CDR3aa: CAGSRGSDQPQHF
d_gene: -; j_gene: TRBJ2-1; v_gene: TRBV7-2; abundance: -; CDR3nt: TGTGCCAGCAGCTTGAGCCCCGCCGTTCATGAGCAGTTCTTC; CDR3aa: CASSLSPAVHEQFF
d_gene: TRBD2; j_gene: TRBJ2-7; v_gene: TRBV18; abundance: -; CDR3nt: TGTGCCAGCTCACCACTTTCCCGGGGGGGGTCCTACGAGCAGTACTTC; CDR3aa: CASSPLSRGGSYEQYF
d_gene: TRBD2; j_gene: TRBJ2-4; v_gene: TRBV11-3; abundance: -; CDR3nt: TGTGCCAGCAGCTTAGGGGGGGGTGACCGAAACATTCAGTACTTC; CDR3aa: CASSLGGGDRNIQYF
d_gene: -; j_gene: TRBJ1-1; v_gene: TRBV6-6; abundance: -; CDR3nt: TGTGCCAGCAGCAGTGGAGGGAACACTGAAGCTTTCTTT; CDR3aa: CASSSGGNTEAFF
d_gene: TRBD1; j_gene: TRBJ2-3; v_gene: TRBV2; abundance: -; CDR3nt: TGTGCCAGCAGTCCCGGGACAGAGAAGTCAGGAGATACGCAGTATTTT; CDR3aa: CASSPGTEKSGDTQYF
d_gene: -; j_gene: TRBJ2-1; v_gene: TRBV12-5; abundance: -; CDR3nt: TGTGCTAGTGGTTTGGTAGAGGGTGAGCAGTTCTTC; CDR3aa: CASGLVEGEQFF
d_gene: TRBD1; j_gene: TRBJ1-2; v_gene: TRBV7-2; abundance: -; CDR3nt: TGTGCCAGCAGCTTGGGACAGGGGGCCTATGGCTACACCTTC; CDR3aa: CASSLGQGAYGYTF